These 20 T cell receptor beta chains share one sample of origin, sequenced in a study of T-cell memory formation after mild COVID-19. TCRdb called the 5' RACE reads again in MiXCR, with one record for every CDR3 protein. The table lists fewer than 550,000 distinct CDR3 sequences, 20% of them singletons. Sequences were obtained from PBMCs or a T cell subset sorted from them (not recorded which). All receptors derive from an adult woman who had mild COVID-19 (a few samples of this study predate the infection). Cell type and time point are not known.

The chain recombines TRBV2 with TRBJ1-5; 9 bases fit TRBD1. Trimming removed 6 bases from V and 7 bases from J; junction bases left unmatched: 7. Germline assignment: CDR1 SNHLY and CDR2 FYNNEI. The CDR3 length is 14 residues. The CDR3 sequence: CASSITGGRQPQHF. CDR3 nucleotides: TGTGCCAGCAGCATAACAGGGGGCAGACAGCCCCAGCATTTT.

The CDR3 DNA sequence: TGTGCCAGCAGCCAAGAGGGCAGACGAAACACCATATATTTT. It encodes CASSQEGRRNTIYF. The chain employs TRBV4-2 and TRBJ1-3; D gene uncertain. Trimming shortened V by 0 bases and J by 5 bases, and 8 bases separated the two germline ends. The CDR3 is made up of 14 amino acids. Germline CDR1 and CDR2: LGHNA and YNFKEQ.

This clonotype was detected only a few times. The chain joins TRBV7-6 to TRBJ1-2, with a tentative D call TRBD1 (6 bases). The V end was cut by 5 bases, the J end by 7 bases, with 14 bases between. The CDR3 is 13 amino acids. Germline V lookup: CDR1 SGHVS, CDR2 FNYEAQ. The CDR3: CASSPRGGAGYTF. The DNA for the CDR3 is TGTGCCAGCAGCCCAAGGGGGGGCGCTGGCTACACCTTC.

This clonotype was picked up a small number of times. DNA for the CDR3: TGTGCCAGCAGTGAGACAGGCGGCCAAGAGACCCAGTACTTC. Amino acid sequence: CASSETGGQETQYF. The chain links TRBV2 to TRBJ2-5, with D possibly being TRBD1 (6 bases). The CDR3 is made up of 14 amino acids. Germline CDR1 SNHLY, CDR2 FYNNEI. Trimming pared 3 bases from V and 1 base from J, leaving 9 bases between.

This chain connects TRBV6-5 to TRBJ1-2, with 8 bases fitting TRBD1. The germline V gene encodes CDR1 MNHEY and CDR2 SVGAGI. This CDR3 comprises 16 residues. With 5 bases clipped from V and 4 bases from J, the junction kept 12 bases outside the gene matches. CDR3 in DNA: TGTGCCAGCAGTACCTCCGGGACAGGCTTCGCCTATGGCTACACCTTC. Translation gives CASSTSGTGFAYGYTF.

This clonotype was picked up a small number of times. V and J are TRBV5-4 and TRBJ2-7; D may be TRBD2 (5 bases). The V and J ends lost 0 bases and 7 bases respectively, with 11 bases between them. There are 13 residues in the CDR3. Germline values: CDR1 SGHNT, CDR2 YYREEE (reference sequence). Here the CDR3 DNA reads TGTGCCAGCAGCTTGGACTGGGAGAAGGAGCAGTACTTC. This gives the protein CASSLDWEKEQYF.

The chain combines TRBV5-1 with TRBJ2-7; D is possibly TRBD1 (7 bases). The length of the CDR3 is 13 residues. The germline V gene encodes CDR1 SGHRS and CDR2 YFSETQ. The V and J ends lost 4 bases and 6 bases respectively, with 14 bases between them. CDR3 nucleotides: TGCGCCAGCAGCAGGGCCCAGGGGGGCGAGCAGTACTTC. It codes for CASSRAQGGEQYF.

This chain uses TRBV24-1 with TRBJ2-1; the match to TRBD2 covers 9 bases. Germline-derived CDR1 and CDR2 are KGHDR and SFDVKD. The length of the CDR3 is 21 residues. Losses at the gene ends were 5 bases for V and 2 bases for J; bases not matched to a gene: 21. CDR3 sequence: CATSVTRLAVGPQTAYNEQFF. CDR3 DNA sequence: TGTGCCACCAGTGTCACCAGACTAGCGGTAGGTCCACAAACAGCCTACAATGAGCAGTTCTTC.

The rearrangement uses TRBV10-3 and TRBJ1-1; 9 nucleotides align to TRBD1. The V gene's germline CDR1 is ENHRY and CDR2 SYGVKD. The V segment lost 4 bases and the J segment 4 bases; nucleotides outside the gene matches: 10. The CDR3 has 16 residues. The CDR3 spells CAISGNRGHRSTEAFF. For the CDR3, the DNA is TGTGCCATCAGTGGGAACAGGGGGCACCGAAGCACTGAAGCTTTCTTT.

This chain links TRBV7-8 with TRBJ1-1; the match to TRBD1 covers 7 bases. The V gene's germline CDR1 is SGHVS and CDR2 FQNEAQ. CDR3 length equals 16 residues. J was trimmed by 1 base and V by 2 bases; bases with no gene match: 7. The chain's CDR3 is CASSLTGEVGNTEAFF. DNA for the CDR3: TGTGCCAGCAGCTTAACAGGGGAGGTAGGGAACACTGAAGCTTTCTTT.

In its sample, this clonotype was seen a few times. The chain joins TRBV7-9 to TRBJ2-7; D is ambiguous. V shed 5 bases and J shed 3 bases, with 17 bases lying between them. This CDR3 contains 15 residues. Germline V gene lookup returns CDR1 SEHNR and CDR2 FQNEAQ (reference sequence). For the CDR3, the DNA is TGTGCCAGCAGCGCTCACCACGACCTACGCTACGAGCAGTACTTC. It encodes CASSAHHDLRYEQYF.

This clonotype was observed at least ten times. This sequence joins TRBV7-6 and TRBJ1-1; no definite D call. CDR3 length equals 14 residues. The germline CDR1 and CDR2 sequences are SGHVS and FNYEAQ. With 8 bases removed from V and 1 base from J, the gap between germline ends came to 14 bases. CDR3 bases: TGTGCCAGCGGCCCGGGTCCGGGGAACACTGAAGCTTTCTTT. It specifies CASGPGPGNTEAFF.

V usage is TRBV6-1 and J usage is TRBJ1-2; the D is unclear. The germline V and J ends were trimmed by 0 bases and 4 bases, with 9 bases remaining between them. Germline CDR1 reads MNHNS; CDR2 reads SASEGT. The CDR3 spans 14 residues. In nucleotides, the CDR3 is TGTGCCAGCAGTGAAGCAAAACAGACCTATGGCTACACCTTC. Its protein is CASSEAKQTYGYTF.

The V and J genes are TRBV20-1 and TRBJ1-2; D gene ambiguous. V lost 4 bases and J lost 2, with 14 bases in between. This CDR3 region has 14 residues. Germline V gene data show CDR1 as DFQATT and CDR2 as SNEGSKA (reference sequence). CDR3 DNA: TGCAGTGCTACCCGGGCCCAGAACAACTATGGCTACACCTTC. Residues: CSATRAQNNYGYTF.

V gene TRBV11-1 combines with J gene TRBJ2-1, with D perhaps TRBD2 (5 bases). CDR1 SGHAT and CDR2 FQDESV come from the germline V gene (reference sequence). The CDR3 contains 16 residues. Trimming took off 5 bases at V and 2 bases at J, with 16 bases between the two ends. The DNA of the CDR3 is TGTGCCAGCAGCACATCCGGACTCGCCGCCTACAATGAGCAGTTCTTC. It encodes CASSTSGLAAYNEQFF.

This sequence joins TRBV5-1 and TRBJ2-1; 9 positions agree with TRBD2. The CDR3 is 19 amino acids. Trimming at V came to 0 bases and at J to 3 bases, leaving 13 bases not matched to a gene. Per germline, CDR1 SGHRS and CDR2 YFSETQ. The CDR3 reads CASSLVTAGGRTNYNEQFF. CDR3 DNA: TGCGCCAGCAGCTTGGTAACAGCGGGGGGCCGTACTAACTACAATGAGCAGTTCTTC. The variable domain in full, completed from reference TRBV5-1 and TRBJ2-1, reads KAGVTQTPRYLIKTRGQQVTLSCSPISGHRSVSWYQQTPGQGLQFLFEYFSETQRNKGNFPGRFSGRQFSNSRSEMNVSTLELGDSALYLCASSLVTAGGRTNYNEQFFGPGTRLTVL.

This clonotype was picked up a small number of times. V gene TRBV20-1 combines with J gene TRBJ1-4; a weak D match, TRBD1 (5 bases). Per the germline V gene, CDR1 is DFQATT and CDR2 is SNEGSKA (reference sequence). V lost 3 bases to trimming and J lost 0 bases, with 20 bases between them. CDR3 size: 18 residues. CDR3 protein: CSASRPHRGRSTNEKLFF. The CDR3 DNA is TGCAGTGCTAGTCGGCCCCATAGGGGCCGATCAACTAATGAAAAACTGTTTTTT.

There are a few counts of this clonotype. The rearrangement joins TRBV3-1 to TRBJ2-3; 9 bases map to TRBD1. Germline CDR1 reads LGHDT; CDR2 reads YNNKEL (reference sequence). J lost 3 bases, V lost 4 bases, and 8 bases had no gene match. The CDR3 sequence is 16 residues long. The CDR3 reads CASSLGQGSSTDTQYF. Written as DNA, the CDR3 is TGTGCCAGCAGCCTTGGACAGGGGAGTTCGACAGATACGCAGTATTTT.

The genes are TRBV12-3 or TRBV12-4 and TRBJ1-5, with TRBD1 matching over 8 bases. V gave up 5 bases and J gave up 10 bases; unmatched junction bases: 7. The length of the CDR3 is 13 residues. CDR3 residues: CASSADRASPQHF. CDR3 DNA sequence: TGTGCCAGCAGTGCGGACAGGGCGAGCCCCCAGCATTTT.

This clonotype was seen more than once but under ten times. The V call is TRBV6-6, the J call TRBJ2-7; D gene ambiguous. The germline CDR1 and CDR2 sequences are MNHNY and SVGAGI (reference sequence). V was trimmed by 3 bases and J by 2 bases, leaving 11 bases between them. This CDR3 region has 14 residues. CDR3 sequence (DNA): TGTGCCAGCAGTTATAGCCAGGCCACCTACGAGCAGTACTTC. As protein: CASSYSQATYEQYF.